The entry below describes one T cell receptor (beta chain). What it recognizes is unknown. The entry originates in a study of cytomegalovirus exposure and HLA in healthy donors. Points from the study as a whole: Some segments of the V type, notably TRBV6-2 and TRBV6-3, were excluded as indistinguishable.

Germline loops: CDR1 SGDLS, CDR2 YYNGEE. The V gene lost 3 bases and the J gene lost 0 bases, with 12 bases spanning the gap. The CDR3 sequence is 15 residues long. In the PCR, 60 Vbeta and 13 Jbeta primers were used. The method was immunoSEQ multiplex PCR; TCRdb's version includes in-frame clones alone and lacks a portion of them. This table has roughly 100,000 clones, around 80% appearing once. The specimen was PBMCs. The chain employs TRBV9 and TRBJ1-1, with D perhaps matching TRBD1 (5 bases). The receptor was derived from a middle-aged woman in good health and CMV-seronegative. The CDR3, as DNA: TGTGCCAGCAGCGCCCAGACAGCCATGAACACTGAAGCTTTCTTT. Its protein product is CASSAQTAMNTEAFF. Full variable domain (outside the CDR3, taken from reference TRBV9 and TRBJ1-1): DSGVTQTPKHLITATGQRVTLRCSPRSGDLSVYWYQQSLDQGLQFLIQYYNGEERAKGNILERFSAQQFPDLHSELNLSSLELGDSALYFCASSAQTAMNTEAFFGQGTRLTVV.